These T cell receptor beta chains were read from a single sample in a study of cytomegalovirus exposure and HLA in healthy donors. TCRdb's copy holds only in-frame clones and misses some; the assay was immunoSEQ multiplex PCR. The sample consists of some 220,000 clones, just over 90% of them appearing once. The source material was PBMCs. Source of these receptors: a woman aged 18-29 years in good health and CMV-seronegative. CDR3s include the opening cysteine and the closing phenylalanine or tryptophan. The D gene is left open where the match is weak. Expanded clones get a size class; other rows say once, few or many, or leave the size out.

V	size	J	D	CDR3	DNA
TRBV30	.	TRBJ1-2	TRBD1	CAWGDGTGWSYGYTF	TGTGCCTGGGGTGACGGGACAGGGTGGTCCTATGGCTACACCTTC
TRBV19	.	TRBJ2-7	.	CASSISTRGGMEQYF	TGTGCCAGTAGTATTTCAACTAGGGGGGGGATGGAGCAGTACTTC
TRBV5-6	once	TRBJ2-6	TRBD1	CASSLVETGGAGANVLTF	TGTGCCAGCAGCTTGGTAGAGACAGGGGGCGCTGGGGCCAACGTCCTGACTTTC
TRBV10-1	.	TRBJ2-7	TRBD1	CASSYSGTGGDEQYF	TGCGCCAGCAGTTACTCCGGGACAGGGGGCGACGAGCAGTACTTC
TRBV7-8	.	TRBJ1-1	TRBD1	CASSFTGGTEAFF	TGTGCCAGCAGCTTTACAGGGGGCACTGAAGCTTTCTTT
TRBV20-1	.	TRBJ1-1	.	CSASGTEAFF	TGCAGTGCTAGCGGGACTGAAGCTTTCTTT
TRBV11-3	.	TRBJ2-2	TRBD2	CASSPAGLAGQVTGELFF	TGTGCCAGCAGCCCAGCCGGACTAGCGGGACAAGTCACCGGGGAGCTGTTTTTT
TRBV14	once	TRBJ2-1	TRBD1	CASSYRTGHEQFF	TGTGCCAGCAGCTATCGGACAGGCCATGAGCAGTTCTTC
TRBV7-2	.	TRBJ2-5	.	CASSPPGTQYF	TGTGCCAGCAGCCCCCCCGGGACCCAGTACTTC
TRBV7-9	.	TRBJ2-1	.	CASSSRGSSYNEQFF	TGTGCCAGCAGCTCCAGGGGTAGCTCCTACAATGAGCAGTTCTTC
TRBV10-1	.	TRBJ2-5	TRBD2	CASSAIAGGRETQYF	TGCGCCAGCAGTGCCATAGCGGGAGGGCGAGAGACCCAGTACTTC
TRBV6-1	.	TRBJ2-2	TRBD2	CASGIAGAGLGELFF	TGTGCCAGCGGCATTGCGGGAGCGGGACTTGGGGAGCTGTTTTTT
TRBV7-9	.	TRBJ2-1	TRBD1	CASSFPSIPDRGPYNEQFF	TGTGCCAGCAGCTTTCCCTCAATACCCGACAGGGGACCCTACAATGAGCAGTTCTTC
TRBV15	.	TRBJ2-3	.	CATSREARATDTQYF	TGTGCCACCAGCAGAGAAGCCAGGGCGACAGATACGCAGTATTTT
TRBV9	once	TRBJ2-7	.	CASSGSSAYEQYF	TGTGCCAGCAGCGGATCCTCGGCCTACGAGCAGTACTTC
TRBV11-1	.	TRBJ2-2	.	CASSLPTGTTGELFF	TGTGCCAGCAGCTTACCCACGGGTACTACCGGGGAGCTGTTTTTT
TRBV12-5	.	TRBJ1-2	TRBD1	CASGRDSNYGYTF	TGTGCTAGTGGGCGGGACAGCAACTATGGCTACACCTTC
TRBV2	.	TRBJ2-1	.	CASSGEVDEQFF	TGTGCCAGCAGTGGGGAGGTAGATGAGCAGTTCTTC
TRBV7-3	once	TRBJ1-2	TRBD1	CASSVTGGPTYGYTF	TGTGCCAGCAGCGTGACAGGGGGCCCTACCTATGGCTACACCTTC
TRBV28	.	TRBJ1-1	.	CASSSRGKEGWAFF	TGTGCCAGCAGTTCTCGGGGGAAAGAAGGCTGGGCTTTCTTT
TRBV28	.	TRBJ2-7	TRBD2	CASSLIGGGGGSGAWGKQYF	TGTGCCAGCAGTTTAATCGGCGGGGGTGGAGGTAGCGGGGCGTGGGGTAAGCAGTACTTC
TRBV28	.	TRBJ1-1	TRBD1	CASSLRGQITEAFF	TGTGCCAGCAGCCTGAGGGGACAGATCACTGAAGCTTTCTTT
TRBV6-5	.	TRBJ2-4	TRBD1	CASSRGAKNIQYF	TGTGCCAGCAGCAGGGGGGCCAAAAACATTCAGTACTTC
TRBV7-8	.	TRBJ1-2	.	CASSLRSAIPHPYGYTF	TGTGCCAGCAGCTTACGCAGCGCTATTCCCCACCCCTATGGCTACACCTTC
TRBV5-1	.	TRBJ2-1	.	CASSLGSGIFDNEQFF	TGCGCCAGCAGCTTGGGATCCGGGATCTTCGACAATGAGCAGTTCTTC
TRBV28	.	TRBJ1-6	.	CASSFTEGYNSPLHF	TGTGCCAGCAGTTTTACCGAGGGCTATAATTCACCCCTCCACTTT
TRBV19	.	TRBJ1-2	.	CASSGQRYGYTF	TGTGCCAGTAGCGGACAGAGGTATGGCTACACCTTC
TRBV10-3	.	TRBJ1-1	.	CAIRQGLNTEAFF	TGTGCCATCAGACAGGGACTGAACACTGAAGCTTTCTTT
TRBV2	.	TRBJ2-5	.	CATKRSETQYF	TGTGCCACTAAGAGGTCGGAGACCCAGTACTTC